This TCR beta chain came from a study of blood T cells in healthy people across ages. Findings and caveats of the study: Donor CMV status was unknown, possibly confounding expanded clonotype changes. A greater number of naive CD4+ cells and higher diversity distinguished long-lived donors from aged donors.

Germline V lookup: CDR1 SQVTM, CDR2 ANQGSEA. The CDR3 spans 14 residues. Trimming stripped 0 bases from V and 1 base from J, with 9 bases between. Those donating, healthy Caucasian individuals from Russia, were aged roughly 6 to 100. At least 7 million PBMCs were isolated per sample. About this clonotype itself: Its antigen is unknown.

A second PCR, run for roughly 7 to 12 cycles, used a sample-barcoded 5' primer plus a J-beta primer mix. Each CDR3 protein gets one entry after TCRdb re-called the 5' RACE reads with MiXCR. The sample records 800,000 or so distinct CDR3 sequences, about 45% being singletons. V usage is TRBV29-1 and J usage is TRBJ1-2; D gene ambiguous. The clonotype was recovered from a man of 80 years or more in good health. The sequencing input was blood. The CDR3 loop reads CSVEDWTDNYGYTF. For the CDR3, the DNA is TGCAGCGTTGAAGATTGGACTGATAACTATGGCTACACCTTC.